A single sample gave rise to the 6 T cell receptor beta chains below, sequenced in a study of blood T cells in healthy people across ages. Through a sample-barcoded 5' primer and a J-beta primer mix, a second PCR was run for 7 to 11 cycles. TCRdb re-analysed the 5' RACE reads in MiXCR, keeping a single row per CDR3 protein. The sample records roughly 1,300,000 distinct CDR3 sequences, around 55% being singletons. Sequenced material: blood. Receptor source: a man aged 18 to 30 in good health.

J is TRBJ1-6 and V is TRBV4-3; 9 nucleotides agree with TRBD1. The germline V gene encodes CDR1 LGHNA and CDR2 YSLEER. The J segment lost 8 bases and the V segment lost 4 bases, leaving 21 bases of the junction unmatched. This CDR3 region has 20 residues. CDR3 sequence: CASSLSPARPGQGRDSPLHF. Here the CDR3 DNA reads TGCGCCAGCAGCCTCTCTCCGGCTCGTCCGGGACAGGGAAGAGATTCACCCCTCCACTTT.

The rearrangement joins TRBV7-9 to TRBJ2-5; D not resolved. V shed 4 bases and J shed 3 bases, with 15 bases lying between them. Germline CDR1 reads SEHNR; CDR2 reads FQNEAQ (reference sequence). This CDR3 is 15 amino acids long. Written as DNA, the CDR3 is TGTGCCAGCAGCTATCCAGGAGATCGGGAAGAGACCCAGTACTTC. This gives the protein CASSYPGDREETQYF. Supplemented by reference TRBV7-9 and TRBJ2-5, the full variable domain reads DTGVSQNPRHKITKRGQNVTFRCDPISEHNRLYWYRQTLGQGPEFLTYFQNEAQLEKSRLLSDRFSAERPKGSFSTLEIQRTEQGDSAMYLCASSYPGDREETQYFGPGTRLLVL.

This clonotype was seen once. The V call is TRBV5-6, the J call TRBJ2-5; D call uncertain. The CDR3 extends over 14 amino acids. CDR1 is SGHDT and CDR2 is YYEEEE in the germline V gene. V lost 5 bases and J 0 bases, leaving 11 bases between the germline ends. CDR3 in amino acids: CASSREEYQETQYF. DNA for the CDR3: TGTGCCAGCAGTCGAGAAGAGTACCAAGAGACCCAGTACTTC.

This clonotype was detected only a few times. This sequence joins TRBV29-1 and TRBJ2-2; tentative D call: TRBD2 (6 bases). Deletions cut 6 bases from V and 0 bases from J, with 8 bases between. Germline lookup yields CDR1 SQVTM and CDR2 ANQGSEA. The CDR3 is 13 residues long. The CDR3 protein is CSVREANTGELFF. Here the CDR3 DNA reads TGCAGCGTCAGGGAGGCGAACACCGGGGAGCTGTTTTTT.

V and J are TRBV20-1 and TRBJ2-1; TRBD1 agrees at 8 bases. V was clipped by 1 base and J by 5 bases; unmatched bases: 7. Germline V CDR1 and CDR2: DFQATT, SNEGSKA (reference sequence). CDR3 size: 15 residues. CDR3 sequence (DNA): TGCAGTGCTAGAGGTCCGGGACAGGAGAACAATGAGCAGTTCTTC. Its translation is CSARGPGQENNEQFF.

This clonotype was observed many times. The chain recombines TRBV29-1 with TRBJ2-6; no clear D. With 0 bases removed from V and 0 bases from J, the gap between germline ends came to 15 bases. CDR1 and CDR2 (germline): SQVTM, ANQGSEA. This CDR3 is 18 amino acids long. The CDR3 DNA sequence: TGCAGCGTTGAAGATCGTAAAACCCGGGCCTCTGGGGCCAACGTCCTGACTTTC. Its translation is CSVEDRKTRASGANVLTF.